This T cell receptor beta chain was recovered during a study of cytomegalovirus exposure and HLA in healthy donors. This clone appeared a single time. It was healthy bone marrow donors who served as donors. PCR amplification relied on 60 Vbeta primers (plus 13 Jbeta primers). Clones were sequenced by immunoSEQ multiplex PCR, and TCRdb holds only the in-frame ones, with some missing. Here the sample spans some 170,000 clones, roughly four fifths being singletons. The V segment lost 0 bases and the J segment 6 bases; nucleotides outside the gene matches: 14. CDR3 length: 17 amino acids. The germline V gene encodes CDR1 SGHRS and CDR2 YFSETQ.

Sequenced: PBMCs. This TCR came from a woman aged 18-30 years in good health and CMV-seropositive. The chain recombines TRBV5-1 with TRBJ1-1; 7 bases align to TRBD1. DNA for the CDR3: TGCGCCAGCAGCTTGGCCAACCAGGGGGGTTATGAGGCTGAAGCTTTCTTT. Translation: CASSLANQGGYEAEAFF.